This T cell receptor beta chain was captured in a study of T cells in Graves' hyperthyroidism and ophthalmopathy. This clonotype was observed a handful of times. Trimming at V came to 6 bases and at J to 4 bases, leaving 6 bases not matched to a gene. The germline V gene encodes CDR1 MDHEN and CDR2 SYDVKM. The length of the CDR3 is 13 residues. RNA transcripts provided the source from which TCR beta CDR3 regions were amplified. Using the HTBI primer set, a first-round RT-PCR was run on the TCR CDR3. TCRdb reanalysed the multiplex PCR reads using MiXCR and keeps one entry per CDR3 protein. The sample includes about 380,000 distinct CDR3 sequences, less than 15% of them seen just once.

The V and J genes are TRBV28 and TRBJ2-7; 7 nucleotides line up with TRBD1. The specimen was blood. This TCR was sampled from a young man with Graves' hyperthyroidism that later progressed to Graves' ophthalmopathy. CDR3: CASRQSDRYEQYF. The DNA of the CDR3 is TGTGCCAGCAGGCAATCGGACAGGTACGAGCAGTACTTC.